The clone carrying this T cell receptor beta chain showed up just a few times. Its antigen is unknown. This record belongs to a study of human T cells and chemical hapten exposure. Study findings and constraints: Those TCRs sitting above 1 in 1000 frequency stayed the same with DPC sensitization.

The CDR3 runs to 15 residues. Germline assignment: CDR1 SEHNR and CDR2 FQNEAQ (reference sequence). The ends were cut back, 5 bases at V and 5 bases at J, with 16 bases in the middle. Indicated time point: patch test 3, about 24 weeks after DPC sensitization. The treatment: therapeutic diphenylcyclopropenone sensitization with weekly scalp DPC. Patch tests were applied only after blood draws. The donor pool consisted of alopecia patients aged 18 to 70 years, considered suitable for DPC. Researchers extracted total RNA from unfractionated whole blood. Using its own MiXCR run on the RACE reads, TCRdb lists one record per CDR3 protein. The sample yields over 55,000 distinct CDR3 sequences, roughly 10% seen once.

The sequenced sample was whole blood, obtained in connection with sensitization to the hapten diphenylcyclopropenone (DPC). This sequence joins TRBV7-9 and TRBJ2-1; D is uncertain. The clonotype originates from a woman between 50 and 59 years old with alopecia areata. Some clones in this sample may be carry-over from other donors' samples. CDR3 in amino acids: CASSLQTPIHNEQFF. The CDR3 DNA sequence: TGTGCCAGCAGCCTACAGACTCCCATCCACAATGAGCAGTTCTTC.